This T cell receptor beta chain was recovered during a study of immune evolution from preneoplasia to lung adenocarcinoma. With respect to this clone: As yet, its antigen is unknown.

Patient tissue came from resections in Japan or China, 2014–2017. Whole-study findings and limits: Normal lung had the highest top T cell clone frequencies. Later-stage lesions appeared to have more T cells, more diversity, less clonality.

Sequenced by immunoSEQ multiplex PCR; TCRdb stores in-frame clones only, minus some. The sample shows 2,500 to 3,000 clones, 88% of them seen only once. V gave up 8 bases and J gave up 2 bases, with 13 bases separating them. CDR1 MDHEN and CDR2 SYDVKM come from the germline V gene. This CDR3 spans 13 amino acids. The receptor was isolated from a person aged 70 to 80 with invasive lung adenocarcinoma. Sequenced: FFPE invasive lung adenocarcinoma tissue. The chain recombines TRBV28 with TRBJ2-7, with a tentative D call TRBD1 (6 bases). In DNA, the CDR3 is TGTGCCAGCGGCCAGGGGAAACCCTACGAGCAGTACTTC. Amino acid sequence: CASGQGKPYEQYF. Combining the CDR3 with reference TRBV28 and TRBJ2-7 gives the whole variable domain DVKVTQSSRYLVKRTGEKVFLECVQDMDHENMFWYRQDPGLGLRLIYFSYDVKMKEKGDIPEGYSVSREKKERFSLILESASTNQTSMYLCASGQGKPYEQYFGPGTRLTVT.